This T cell receptor (beta chain) emerged from a study of spatial heterogeneity in lung cancer. Study information: Available PBMC from follow-up, collected a median of about 26 months after resection, underwent sequencing.

Sample time point: blood at routine non-recurrence follow-up after resection. TCRdb used MiXCR to reprocess the 5' RACE reads, holding one entry per CDR3 protein. This sample has under 45,000 distinct CDR3 sequences, with approximately 7.5% found just once. Many counts were recorded for this clonotype. This receptor was obtained from a male donor with early-stage non-small cell lung cancer. This material consisted of PBMCs, taken at follow-up.

CDR3 region: CAWSVDGGSQPQHF. CDR3 DNA sequence: TGTGCCTGGAGCGTAGACGGAGGGAGTCAGCCCCAGCATTTT. This sequence joins TRBV30 and TRBJ1-5; no definite D call. CDR1 GTSNPN and CDR2 SVGIG come from the germline V gene (reference sequence). V was shortened by 3 bases and J by 6 bases, with 15 bases between the two germline ends. This CDR3 region has 14 residues.